A selection of T cell receptor beta chains follows, all from one sample in a study of cytotoxic CD8 clonotypes in ibrutinib-treated CLL. Sequencing was performed with immunoSEQ multiplex PCR; in TCRdb, only in-frame clones are kept and a portion is missing. The table shows about 160,000 clones, with roughly 80% occurring only once. This material consisted of PBMCs, taken after 24 months of ibrutinib treatment. The receptors come from a human donor with chronic lymphocytic leukemia. The CDR3 runs from the conserved cysteine through the conserved F or W. D genes are given only for firm matches. Some rows mark clone size as missing; the rest say once, few, many or name a class of expanded clone.

D	size	J	V	DNA	CDR3
NA	NA	TRBJ1-5	TRBV4-3	TGCGCCAGCAGCCAATGGCGTAGCAATCAGCCCCAGCATTTT	CASSQWRSNQPQHF
TRBD1	NA	TRBJ2-7	TRBV6-6	TGTGCCAGCAGTTACCGGGGACAGGGAAGCGAGCAGTACTTC	CASSYRGQGSEQYF
NA	NA	TRBJ2-3	TRBV6-1	TGTGCCAGCAGTGAACCGGGGGGCCCCCAAGATACGCAGTATTTT	CASSEPGGPQDTQYF
NA	NA	TRBJ2-7	TRBV28	TGTGCCAGCAGTCCAAATTGGGGGGTTTTCTACGAGCAGTACTTC	CASSPNWGVFYEQYF
NA	NA	TRBJ2-7	TRBV7-3	TGTGCCAGCAGCTTAAAGGAGTCAATAGCCTACGAGCAGTACTTC	CASSLKESIAYEQYF
NA	NA	TRBJ2-7	TRBV7-2	TGTGCCAGCAGCTTAGGGGACCTACCGTCGGGCGAGCAGTACTTC	CASSLGDLPSGEQYF
TRBD2	NA	TRBJ2-7	TRBV11-2	TGTGCCAGCAGCCCCGCTAGCGGGAGTCGTTTCGAGCAGTACTTC	CASSPASGSRFEQYF
NA	NA	TRBJ1-1	TRBV7-2	TGTGCCAGCAGCCCAGCCTGGGTTTCTGAAGCTTTCTTT	CASSPAWVSEAFF
TRBD2	NA	TRBJ2-3	TRBV9	TGTGCCAGCAGCGCCCGGCGGAGCGGGAGCGCAGATACGCAGTATTTT	CASSARRSGSADTQYF
TRBD1	NA	TRBJ1-2	TRBV19	TGTGCCAGTACCTGGGACAGAGCTAACTATGGCTACACCTTC	CASTWDRANYGYTF
TRBD1	NA	TRBJ1-5	TRBV6-6	TGTGCCAGCATGAGGGGGCCTAGCAATCAGCCCCAGCATTTT	CASMRGPSNQPQHF
NA	once	TRBJ2-1	TRBV4-2	TGTGCCAGCAGCCAAGAAGTAGCGCTCTCGAGTGATGAGCAGTTCTTC	CASSQEVALSSDEQFF
TRBD1	NA	TRBJ1-5	TRBV27	TGTGCCAGCAGAGAGGACAGGACAAATCAGCCCCAGCATTTT	CASREDRTNQPQHF
NA	NA	TRBJ2-7	TRBV14	TGTGCCAGCAGCCTCGCCGGAAAGAGCGGACTCTCTTCCAAGCAGTACTTC	CASSLAGKSGLSSKQYF
NA	NA	TRBJ1-4	TRBV7-2	TGTGCCAGCAGCTTGGACGGACGATATAATGAAAAACTGTTTTTT	CASSLDGRYNEKLFF
TRBD2	NA	TRBJ2-7	TRBV15	TGTGCCACCAGCAGGCCTAGCCCTCTAGCGGGAGCGAGGGAGCAGTACTTC	CATSRPSPLAGAREQYF
NA	NA	TRBJ1-1	TRBV5-5	TGTGCCAGCAGCTTGGCCGCCCCGATCGGGGCGGTCCACTTT	CASSLAAPIGAVHF
TRBD1	NA	TRBJ1-2	TRBV18	TGTGCCAGCTCACCAACGGACAGGGGGGCTTCTAACTATGGCTACACCTTC	CASSPTDRGASNYGYTF
TRBD1	NA	TRBJ1-2	TRBV7-2	TGTGCCAGCAGCTCCAGGCGACAGGGCTACTATGGCTACACCTTC	CASSSRRQGYYGYTF
TRBD2	NA	TRBJ2-2	TRBV5-4	TGTGCCAGCAGCATGGGACTAGCGGGAGGATACACCGGGGAGCTGTTTTTT	CASSMGLAGGYTGELFF
NA	NA	TRBJ2-3	TRBV11-1	TGTGCCAGCAGCTGGACAGATACGCAGTATTTT	CASSWTDTQYF
TRBD1	NA	TRBJ1-2	TRBV7-2	TGTGCCAGCAGCTTAACGGACAGGCCGGGTAGCGGCTACACCTTC	CASSLTDRPGSGYTF
NA	NA	TRBJ1-2	TRBV5-6	TGTGCCAGCAGCTTCCAGACGCCTTATGGCTACACCTTC	CASSFQTPYGYTF
NA	NA	TRBJ1-5	TRBV19	TGTGCCAGTAGTACCAATGGGGTCGGGCAGCCCCAGCATTTT	CASSTNGVGQPQHF
TRBD1	NA	TRBJ1-1	TRBV10-3	TGTGCCATCCGTTCCGGGACAGCCAACACTGAAGCTTTCTTT	CAIRSGTANTEAFF
NA	NA	TRBJ2-7	TRBV15	TGTGCCACCAGCAGAGAAGTCTTGAGCTCCTACGAGCAGTACTTC	CATSREVLSSYEQYF
NA	NA	TRBJ1-2	TRBV2	TGTGCCAGCAGCCAGCTCGTTCGGGCAGGCTCTGGCTACACCTTC	CASSQLVRAGSGYTF
NA	many	TRBJ1-3	TRBV9	TGTGCCAGCAGCGTAGACTCTGGAAACACCATATATTTT	CASSVDSGNTIYF
TRBD2	NA	TRBJ2-5	TRBV15	TGTGCCACCAGCGGGGGTCTAGCGGGACTTGAGACCCAGTACTTC	CATSGGLAGLETQYF
TRBD1	few	TRBJ1-6	TRBV5-1	TGCGCCAGCAGCTTGGAACTGACAGGGTCGGGTTCACCCCTCCACTTT	CASSLELTGSGSPLHF
NA	once	TRBJ2-2	TRBV5-1	TGCGCCAGCAGCTTGGCTCCTACCGGGGAGCTGTTTTTT	CASSLAPTGELFF
NA	NA	TRBJ1-1	TRBV7-9	TGTGCCAGCAGCTTAGTTGGAGTAGGCACTGAAGCTTTCTTT	CASSLVGVGTEAFF
NA	NA	TRBJ1-1	TRBV2	TGTGCCAGCAGATGGACAGCTTCTTTTGCCACTGAAGCTTTCTTT	CASRWTASFATEAFF
NA	once	TRBJ2-3	TRBV6-5	TGTGCCAGCAGCATGGGACTGTGGACAGATACGCAGTATTTT	CASSMGLWTDTQYF
NA	NA	TRBJ1-2	TRBV9	TGTGCCAGCAGCGTAGATGGTTCCGGGACGCCTGGTGGCTACACCTTC	CASSVDGSGTPGGYTF
NA	NA	TRBJ1-2	TRBV19	TGTGCCAGTAGTATCCCAGGACGGGAAATTAACTATGGCTACACCTTC	CASSIPGREINYGYTF
NA	once	TRBJ2-1	TRBV7-6	TGTGCCAGCAGCCCGATCTCAAGTTACAATGAGCAGTTCTTC	CASSPISSYNEQFF
NA	NA	TRBJ1-1	TRBV6-6	TGTGCCAGCAGTTACTCCCAGGGAAGGAACACTGAAGCTTTCTTT	CASSYSQGRNTEAFF
TRBD1	NA	TRBJ1-1	TRBV30	TGTGCCTGGAGTTTCAAAGACAGGGGGAACACTGAAGCTTTCTTT	CAWSFKDRGNTEAFF
NA	NA	TRBJ2-7	TRBV6-5	TGTGCCAGCAGTTACTCGAGACAGGTAACCTACGAGCAGTACTTC	CASSYSRQVTYEQYF
TRBD1	NA	TRBJ1-1	TRBV11-2	TGTGCCAGCAGCTTAACGACAGGGAGTCACACTGAAGCTTTCTTT	CASSLTTGSHTEAFF
NA	once	TRBJ2-7	TRBV5-1	TGCGCCAGCAGCTCGGGAACTTACTACGAGCAGTACTTC	CASSSGTYYEQYF
NA	NA	TRBJ2-1	TRBV29-1	TGCAGCGTTGACACACAGGGATGGAATGAGCAGTTCTTC	CSVDTQGWNEQFF
TRBD1	NA	TRBJ1-2	TRBV18	TGTGCCAGCTCACCTACCGGGACAGGGGGAGCCTATGGCTACACCTTC	CASSPTGTGGAYGYTF
NA	NA	TRBJ1-1	TRBV30	TGTGCCTGGAGTGGACAGGTCTGGGCTTTCTTT	CAWSGQVWAFF
NA	NA	TRBJ1-1	TRBV19	TGTGCCAGTAGTATAGTCCCGGACGGCTACACTGAAGCTTTCTTT	CASSIVPDGYTEAFF